A selection of T cell receptor beta chains follows, all from one sample in a study of beta chain features in type 1 diabetes. The repertoire was sequenced with immunoSEQ multiplex PCR; TCRdb's copy has only in-frame clones and lacks some. This sample has over 300,000 clones; 8% occur once, and the top ten carry 0.44%. The sequenced sample was central memory CD4+ T cells from blood. The receptors originated from a woman aged 18-35 years in good health. Both conserved end residues are part of each CDR3. Fields, in order: V gene, clone size, J gene, D gene, CDR3 protein, CDR3 DNA. A D gene is named only where the DNA matches it firmly. Clone size is not always given. Where it is, it says once, few, many or a class for expanded clones.

TRBV5-1,NA,TRBJ2-7,TRBD1,CASSSGQGLSYEQYF,TGCGCCAGCAGCTCCGGACAGGGCCTCTCCTACGAGCAGTACTTC
TRBV2,NA,TRBJ2-5,NA,CASSTGLRETQYF,TGTGCCAGCAGTACGGGGTTACGAGAGACCCAGTACTTC
TRBV7-3,NA,TRBJ2-3,NA,CASSLTNTDTQYF,TGTGCCAGCAGCTTAACGAACACAGATACGCAGTATTTT
TRBV1,few,TRBJ1-2,NA,CTSDDRAALEGYTF,TGCACCAGCGACGACAGGGCGGCACTAGAAGGCTACACCTTC
TRBV19,many,TRBJ2-1,NA,CASSAQVEQFF,TGTGCCAGTAGTGCCCAGGTCGAGCAGTTCTTC
TRBV28,NA,TRBJ2-7,NA,CASSHGYEQYF,TGTGCCAGCAGTCATGGCTACGAGCAGTACTTC
TRBV7-9,NA,TRBJ2-1,NA,CASSNNEQFF,TGTGCCAGCAGCAACAATGAGCAGTTCTTC
TRBV9,NA,TRBJ2-2,NA,CASSVVVNTGELFF,TGTGCCAGCAGCGTCGTAGTGAACACCGGGGAGCTGTTTTTT
TRBV5-1,few,TRBJ2-3,TRBD1,CASSEGSGTGYADTQYF,TGCGCCAGCAGCGAGGGGTCCGGGACAGGGTACGCAGATACGCAGTATTTT
TRBV19,few,TRBJ2-1,TRBD2,CASSTSGRSYNEQFF,TGTGCCAGTAGTACAAGCGGGAGGTCCTACAATGAGCAGTTCTTC
TRBV18,few,TRBJ2-3,NA,CASSRTSTDTQYF,TGTGCCAGCTCACGAACTAGCACAGATACGCAGTATTTT
TRBV7-2,NA,TRBJ2-7,TRBD2,CASTLSGPGDEQYF,TGTGCCAGCACCCTTAGCGGGCCGGGGGACGAGCAGTACTTC
TRBV5-1,few,TRBJ2-4,TRBD2,CASSSAGGSTDIQYF,TGCGCCAGCAGCTCCGCCGGCGGGAGCACGGACATTCAGTACTTC
TRBV28,NA,TRBJ1-5,NA,CASSLGADYKPQHF,TGTGCCAGCAGTTTAGGGGCAGATTATAAGCCCCAGCATTTT
TRBV15,few,TRBJ2-3,TRBD2,CATSRGSAGGRTDTQYF,TGTGCCACCAGCAGAGGGTCGGCGGGAGGGCGCACAGATACGCAGTATTTT
TRBV27,few,TRBJ2-2,NA,CASSFPGTGELFF,TGTGCCAGCAGTTTTCCGGGCACCGGGGAGCTGTTTTTT
TRBV20-1,few,TRBJ1-1,NA,CSASGGSEAFF,TGCAGTGCTTCTGGGGGGTCGGAAGCTTTCTTT
TRBV6-4,NA,TRBJ2-3,NA,CASSAYRADTQYF,TGTGCCAGCAGTGCTTATAGGGCCGATACGCAGTATTTT
TRBV7-2,NA,TRBJ2-1,NA,CASGDPYNEQFF,TGTGCCAGCGGGGACCCCTACAATGAGCAGTTCTTC
TRBV9,NA,TRBJ2-4,TRBD2,CASSPGLAGDLQYF,TGTGCCAGCAGTCCGGGACTAGCGGGCGACCTTCAGTACTTC
TRBV10-3,few,TRBJ1-1,NA,CAISVETNTEAFF,TGTGCCATCAGTGTCGAAACCAACACTGAAGCTTTCTTT
TRBV25-1,NA,TRBJ2-1,TRBD2,CASSGDQRGYNEQFF,TGTGCCAGCAGCGGGGACCAGCGGGGGTACAATGAGCAGTTCTTC
TRBV5-1,NA,TRBJ2-2,NA,CASSLQGHGELFF,TGCGCCAGCAGCCTACAGGGCCACGGGGAGCTGTTTTTT
TRBV7-9,NA,TRBJ1-2,NA,CASSLEGPGRYGYTF,TGTGCCAGCAGCTTAGAGGGTCCCGGTCGGTATGGCTACACCTTC
TRBV28,few,TRBJ1-1,TRBD1,CASSPRGGMNTEAFF,TGTGCCAGCAGCCCCAGGGGGGGTATGAACACTGAAGCTTTCTTT
TRBV6-5,few,TRBJ2-6,NA,CASSYSGTSGANVLTF,TGTGCCAGCAGTTACTCTGGAACCTCTGGGGCCAACGTCCTGACTTTC
TRBV4-3,few,TRBJ1-2,TRBD1,CASSQDVAGGLGYTF,TGCGCCAGCAGCCAAGATGTGGCAGGGGGACTTGGCTACACCTTC
TRBV29-1,few,TRBJ1-1,TRBD1,CSEIRTGGTEAFF,TGCAGCGAGATAAGGACAGGGGGCACTGAAGCTTTCTTT
TRBV6-6,few,TRBJ2-1,NA,CASTNWGSRDEQFF,TGTGCCAGCACCAACTGGGGTAGTCGCGATGAGCAGTTCTTC
TRBV4-2,few,TRBJ2-5,TRBD2,CASSQGGTGETQYF,TGTGCCAGCAGCCAGGGAGGGACCGGTGAGACCCAGTACTTC
TRBV5-5,few,TRBJ2-5,NA,CASSLVWQSLGETQYF,TGTGCCAGCAGCTTGGTTTGGCAGAGCTTGGGGGAGACCCAGTACTTC
TRBV7-6,NA,TRBJ2-7,TRBD2,CASSLLPGLAGVTSEQYF,TGTGCCAGCAGCTTATTACCGGGACTAGCGGGAGTGACGTCCGAGCAGTACTTC
TRBV4-2,NA,TRBJ2-7,NA,CASSQDTWSGVGEQYF,TGTGCCAGCAGCCAAGATACATGGTCGGGAGTGGGCGAGCAGTACTTC
TRBV2,NA,TRBJ2-2,NA,CASRRTGRGTGELFF,TGTGCCAGCAGGAGGACAGGGAGGGGCACCGGGGAGCTGTTTTTT
TRBV15,few,TRBJ2-5,NA,CATSSYRETQYF,TGTGCCACCAGCAGTTATAGAGAGACCCAGTACTTC
TRBV28,NA,TRBJ1-2,TRBD1,CASRVPGQPTGGYTF,TGTGCCAGCAGGGTACCGGGACAGCCTACCGGTGGCTACACCTTC
TRBV11-2,NA,TRBJ2-1,NA,CASSSAGTENYNEQFF,TGTGCCAGCAGCTCCGCCGGGACGGAGAATTACAATGAGCAGTTCTTC
TRBV19,many,TRBJ2-4,NA,CASSIDRRTRNIQYF,TGTGCCAGTAGTATAGATCGGCGCACGCGGAACATTCAGTACTTC
TRBV2,NA,TRBJ2-3,TRBD2,CASRYSGSTDTQYF,TGTGCCAGCAGATATAGCGGGAGCACAGATACGCAGTATTTT
TRBV2,NA,TRBJ2-1,TRBD2,CASSESGIEYEQFF,TGTGCCAGCAGTGAAAGCGGGATCGAGTATGAGCAGTTCTTC
TRBV28,NA,TRBJ2-2,TRBD2,CASSASGLDSGELFF,TGTGCCAGCAGTGCCTCGGGACTAGACTCCGGGGAGCTGTTTTTT
TRBV7-9,NA,TRBJ2-3,NA,CASSRLGGQATDTQYF,TGTGCCAGCAGCCGCCTTGGAGGCCAGGCCACAGATACGCAGTATTTT
TRBV11-2,NA,TRBJ2-1,TRBD2,CASSSGLANEQFF,TGTGCCAGCAGCTCGGGACTAGCGAATGAGCAGTTCTTC
TRBV11-2,few,TRBJ2-4,NA,CASSPSRDIQYF,TGTGCCAGCAGCCCGTCCCGGGACATTCAGTACTTC
TRBV5-1,few,TRBJ2-6,NA,CASSLEQSSSGANVLTF,TGCGCCAGCAGCTTGGAACAGAGTAGCTCTGGGGCCAACGTCCTGACTTTC
TRBV10-2,few,TRBJ2-5,NA,CASRLGETQYF,TGCGCCAGCAGACTCGGCGAGACCCAGTACTTC
TRBV4-2,few,TRBJ2-1,TRBD2,CASSQETSGRWNEQFF,TGTGCCAGCAGCCAAGAGACTAGCGGGAGATGGAATGAGCAGTTCTTC
TRBV11-2,NA,TRBJ1-2,NA,CASSFLEGAGYTF,TGTGCCAGCAGCTTTCTCGAGGGTGCTGGCTACACCTTC
TRBV19,few,TRBJ2-3,TRBD1,CASRPGQGLSDTQYF,TGTGCCAGCCGGCCGGGACAGGGGTTGTCAGATACGCAGTATTTT
TRBV27,many,TRBJ2-2,NA,CASSSPSTANTGELFF,TGTGCCAGCAGTTCTCCTTCCACAGCGAACACCGGGGAGCTGTTTTTT
TRBV7-3,many,TRBJ2-1,TRBD1,CASSPTGVGEQFF,TGTGCCAGCAGCCCCACAGGGGTCGGTGAGCAGTTCTTC
TRBV7-6,many,TRBJ2-1,NA,CASSLTTLGGEQFF,TGTGCCAGCAGCCTAACAACATTGGGCGGAGAGCAGTTCTTC
TRBV19,NA,TRBJ2-3,NA,CASRLVNSRTDTQYF,TGTGCCAGTAGGTTGGTAAACTCTCGCACAGATACGCAGTATTTT
TRBV5-4,few,TRBJ1-2,NA,CASSPWASGRNYGYTF,TGTGCCAGCAGCCCATGGGCTTCGGGCAGGAACTATGGCTACACCTTC
TRBV28,many,TRBJ1-4,TRBD1,CASSSTGTGGEKLFF,TGTGCCAGCAGTTCCACCGGGACAGGGGGAGAAAAACTGTTTTTT
TRBV18,NA,TRBJ1-5,NA,CASSPPGVGNQPQHF,TGTGCCAGCTCACCACCCGGGGTTGGGAATCAGCCCCAGCATTTT